Listed below are T cell receptor beta chains from one sample, sequenced in a study of cytomegalovirus exposure and HLA in healthy donors. TCRdb's copy holds only in-frame clones and misses some; the assay was immunoSEQ multiplex PCR. The sample lists some 200,000 clones, around four fifths occurring once. Sequenced: PBMCs. Every receptor here comes from a woman in her sixties in good health and CMV-seropositive. The CDR3 runs from the conserved cysteine through the conserved F or W. The D gene is left open where the match is weak. The listing skips clone size in some rows; elsewhere it reads once, few, many or a size class.

CDR3 DNA: TGCGCCAGCAGCTGGGGACAGGGTTCCCCCGAAGCTTTCTTT
CDR3 protein: CASSWGQGSPEAFF
clone size: .
D gene: TRBD1
J gene: TRBJ1-1
V gene: TRBV5-1
CDR3 length: 14

CDR3 DNA: TGTGCCAGCAGTTCTAGCGGGAGGGCCTCGAGGCAGTATTTT
CDR3 protein: CASSSSGRASRQYF
clone size: .
D gene: TRBD2
J gene: TRBJ2-3
V gene: TRBV2
CDR3 length: 14

CDR3 DNA: TGCGCCAGCGCGGAGGCTAGCAGCACCGGGGAGCTGTTTTTT
CDR3 protein: CASAEASSTGELFF
clone size: .
D gene: .
J gene: TRBJ2-2
V gene: TRBV5-1
CDR3 length: 14

CDR3 DNA: TGTGCCAGCAGCATGGGACTAGCGGGGCCAGGTTTCTCCTACGAGCAGTACTTC
CDR3 protein: CASSMGLAGPGFSYEQYF
clone size: .
D gene: TRBD2
J gene: TRBJ2-7
V gene: TRBV9
CDR3 length: 18

CDR3 DNA: TGTGCCAGCAGCCGACAGGGGACGCCGCGATTCACCGGGGAGCTGTTTTTT
CDR3 protein: CASSRQGTPRFTGELFF
clone size: .
D gene: TRBD1
J gene: TRBJ2-2
V gene: TRBV7-8
CDR3 length: 17

CDR3 DNA: TGTGCCAGCACCAAGGGGCTAGCGGGATATGTGGATGAGCAGTTCTTC
CDR3 protein: CASTKGLAGYVDEQFF
clone size: .
D gene: TRBD2
J gene: TRBJ2-1
V gene: TRBV9
CDR3 length: 16

CDR3 DNA: TGTGCCAGCAGAGGCGGGACTAGCGGGAGTCCCGAGCAGTACTTC
CDR3 protein: CASRGGTSGSPEQYF
clone size: few
D gene: TRBD2
J gene: TRBJ2-7
V gene: TRBV6-1
CDR3 length: 15

CDR3 DNA: TGTGCCAGCAGCTTAGCGGGGGGGGGTCAAGAGACCCAGTACTTC
CDR3 protein: CASSLAGGGQETQYF
clone size: .
D gene: TRBD2
J gene: TRBJ2-5
V gene: TRBV7-2
CDR3 length: 15

CDR3 DNA: TGCGCCAGCAGCCAAGTACTTCGGACAGTCAGCTCCTACAATGAGCAGTTCTTC
CDR3 protein: CASSQVLRTVSSYNEQFF
clone size: .
D gene: .
J gene: TRBJ2-1
V gene: TRBV4-1
CDR3 length: 18

CDR3 DNA: TGCGCCAGCAGCCAAACAGGCTTGAATGGAGAGCAGTACTTC
CDR3 protein: CASSQTGLNGEQYF
clone size: .
D gene: .
J gene: TRBJ2-7
V gene: TRBV5-1
CDR3 length: 14

CDR3 DNA: TGTGCCAGCAGCTTGGCCGGTGGTTATGGCTACACCTTC
CDR3 protein: CASSLAGGYGYTF
clone size: .
D gene: .
J gene: TRBJ1-2
V gene: TRBV5-5
CDR3 length: 13

CDR3 DNA: TGTGCCAGCTCACCACCCAGGGCTCTTCGCTCCGGGGCCAACGTCCTGACTTTC
CDR3 protein: CASSPPRALRSGANVLTF
clone size: .
D gene: .
J gene: TRBJ2-6
V gene: TRBV18
CDR3 length: 18

CDR3 DNA: TGCAGCGTGCGACAGGGCATGAACACTGAAGCTTTCTTT
CDR3 protein: CSVRQGMNTEAFF
clone size: .
D gene: TRBD1
J gene: TRBJ1-1
V gene: TRBV29-1
CDR3 length: 13

CDR3 DNA: TGTGCCAGCAGTTCCGTGGCGGGCCTCGATGGCTACACCTTC
CDR3 protein: CASSSVAGLDGYTF
clone size: .
D gene: .
J gene: TRBJ1-2
V gene: TRBV2
CDR3 length: 14

CDR3 DNA: TGCGCCAGCAGCTTGGGGCAAGAGGGTTATGGCTACACCTTC
CDR3 protein: CASSLGQEGYGYTF
clone size: once
D gene: .
J gene: TRBJ1-2
V gene: TRBV5-1
CDR3 length: 14

CDR3 DNA: TGTGCCAGCAGTGACCGTACAGGGGCCGTCGAGCAGTACTTC
CDR3 protein: CASSDRTGAVEQYF
clone size: .
D gene: TRBD1
J gene: TRBJ2-7
V gene: TRBV2
CDR3 length: 14

CDR3 DNA: TGTGCCAGCAGTTACGAGACAGGGACCCAGTACTTC
CDR3 protein: CASSYETGTQYF
clone size: .
D gene: .
J gene: TRBJ2-5
V gene: TRBV6-5
CDR3 length: 12

CDR3 DNA: TGTGCCAGTAGTATAGATCGTCACGGGTCCTACGAGCAGTACTTC
CDR3 protein: CASSIDRHGSYEQYF
clone size: once
D gene: .
J gene: TRBJ2-7
V gene: TRBV19
CDR3 length: 15

CDR3 DNA: TGTGCCAGCAGTTGGGAAGAGGGCACTGAAGCTTTCTTT
CDR3 protein: CASSWEEGTEAFF
clone size: .
D gene: .
J gene: TRBJ1-1
V gene: TRBV2
CDR3 length: 13

CDR3 DNA: TGTGCCAGCAGCTTGGGACTAGCGGGAGTACTCCCCACAGATACGCAGTATTTT
CDR3 protein: CASSLGLAGVLPTDTQYF
clone size: .
D gene: TRBD2
J gene: TRBJ2-3
V gene: TRBV5-6
CDR3 length: 18

CDR3 DNA: TGTGCCAGCTCCTCGGGACAGGGTGTTCTTAACTATGGCTACACCTTC
CDR3 protein: CASSSGQGVLNYGYTF
clone size: .
D gene: TRBD1
J gene: TRBJ1-2
V gene: TRBV5-4
CDR3 length: 16

CDR3 DNA: TGTGCCAGCAGCTTAGCAGGGAGTCGGTACAATGAGCAGTTCTTC
CDR3 protein: CASSLAGSRYNEQFF
clone size: .
D gene: .
J gene: TRBJ2-1
V gene: TRBV7-2
CDR3 length: 15

CDR3 DNA: TGCGCCAGCAGTCTTTTCGACCGGGACAGCCAAGAGACCCAGTACTTC
CDR3 protein: CASSLFDRDSQETQYF
clone size: .
D gene: TRBD1
J gene: TRBJ2-5
V gene: TRBV10-2
CDR3 length: 16

CDR3 DNA: TGTGCCAGCAGCCGCCTACAGGGGCGGGGTGCAGATACGCAGTATTTT
CDR3 protein: CASSRLQGRGADTQYF
clone size: .
D gene: .
J gene: TRBJ2-3
V gene: TRBV28
CDR3 length: 16